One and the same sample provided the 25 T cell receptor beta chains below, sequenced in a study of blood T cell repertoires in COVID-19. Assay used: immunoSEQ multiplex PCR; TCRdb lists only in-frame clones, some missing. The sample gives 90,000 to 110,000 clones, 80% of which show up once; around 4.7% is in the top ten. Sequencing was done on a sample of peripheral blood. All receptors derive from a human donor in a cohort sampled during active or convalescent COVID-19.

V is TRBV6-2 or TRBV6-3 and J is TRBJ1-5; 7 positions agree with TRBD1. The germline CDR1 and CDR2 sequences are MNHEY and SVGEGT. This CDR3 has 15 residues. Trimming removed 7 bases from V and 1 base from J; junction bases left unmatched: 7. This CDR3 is CASTPGDRSNQPQHF. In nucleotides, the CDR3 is TGTGCCAGCACCCCTGGGGACAGAAGCAATCAGCCCCAGCATTTT.

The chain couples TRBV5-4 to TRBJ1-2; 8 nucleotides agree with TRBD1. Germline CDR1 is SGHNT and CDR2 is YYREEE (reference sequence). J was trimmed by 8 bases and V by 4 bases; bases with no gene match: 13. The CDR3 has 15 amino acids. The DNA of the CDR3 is TGTGCCAGCAGCCCCCGGACAGGGATTGGAGGCGGCTACACCTTC. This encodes CASSPRTGIGGGYTF.

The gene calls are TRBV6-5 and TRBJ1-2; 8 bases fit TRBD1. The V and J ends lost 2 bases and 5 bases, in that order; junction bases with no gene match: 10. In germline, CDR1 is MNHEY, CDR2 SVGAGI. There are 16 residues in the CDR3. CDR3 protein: CASSYGPDRAIYGYTF. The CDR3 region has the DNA TGTGCCAGCAGTTACGGTCCGGACAGGGCAATTTATGGCTACACCTTC.

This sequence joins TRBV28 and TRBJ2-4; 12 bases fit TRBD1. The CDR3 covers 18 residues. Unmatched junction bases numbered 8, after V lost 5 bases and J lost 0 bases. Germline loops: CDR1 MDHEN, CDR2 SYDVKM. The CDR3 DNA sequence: TGTGCCAGCAGTCGTCCCGGGACAGGGGGCTCAGCCAAAAACATTCAGTACTTC. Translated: CASSRPGTGGSAKNIQYF. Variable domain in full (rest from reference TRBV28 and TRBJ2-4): DVKVTQSSRYLVKRTGEKVFLECVQDMDHENMFWYRQDPGLGLRLIYFSYDVKMKEKGDIPEGYSVSREKKERFSLILESASTNQTSMYLCASSRPGTGGSAKNIQYFGAGTRLSVL.

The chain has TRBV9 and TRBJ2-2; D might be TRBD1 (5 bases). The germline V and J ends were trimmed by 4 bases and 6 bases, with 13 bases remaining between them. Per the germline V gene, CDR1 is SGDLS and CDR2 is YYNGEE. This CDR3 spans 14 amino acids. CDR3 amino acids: CASSTRVSAGELFF. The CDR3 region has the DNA TGTGCCAGCAGCACCAGGGTATCAGCCGGGGAGCTGTTTTTT.

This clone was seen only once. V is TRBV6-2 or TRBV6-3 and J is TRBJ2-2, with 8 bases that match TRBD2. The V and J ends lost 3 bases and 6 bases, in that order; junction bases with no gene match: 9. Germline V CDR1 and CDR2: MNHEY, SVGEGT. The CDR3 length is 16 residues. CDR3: CASSYPGTSFPGELFF. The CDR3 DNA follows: TGTGCCAGCAGTTATCCCGGGACTAGTTTTCCCGGGGAGCTGTTTTTT.

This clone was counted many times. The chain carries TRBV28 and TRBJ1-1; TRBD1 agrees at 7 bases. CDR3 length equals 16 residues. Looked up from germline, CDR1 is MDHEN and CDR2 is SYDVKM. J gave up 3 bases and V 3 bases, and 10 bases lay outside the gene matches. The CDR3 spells CASSFGQGEMYTEAFF. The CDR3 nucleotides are TGTGCCAGCAGTTTCGGGCAGGGGGAGATGTACACTGAAGCTTTCTTT.

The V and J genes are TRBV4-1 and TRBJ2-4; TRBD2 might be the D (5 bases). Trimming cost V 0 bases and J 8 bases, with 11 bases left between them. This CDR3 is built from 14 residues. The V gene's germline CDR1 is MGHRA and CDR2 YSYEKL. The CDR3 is CASSQDPNGDIQYF. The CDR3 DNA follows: TGCGCCAGCAGCCAAGATCCAAACGGGGACATTCAGTACTTC.

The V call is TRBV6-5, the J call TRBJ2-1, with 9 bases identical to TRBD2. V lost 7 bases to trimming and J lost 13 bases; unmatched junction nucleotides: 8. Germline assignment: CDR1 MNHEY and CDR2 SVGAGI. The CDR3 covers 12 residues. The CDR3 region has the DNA TGTGCCAGCAAAGCGGGAGGCCTCCAACAGTTCTTC. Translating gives CASKAGGLQQFF.

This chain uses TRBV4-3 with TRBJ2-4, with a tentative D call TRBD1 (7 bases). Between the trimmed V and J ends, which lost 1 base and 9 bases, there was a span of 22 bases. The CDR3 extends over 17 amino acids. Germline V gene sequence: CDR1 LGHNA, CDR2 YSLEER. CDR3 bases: TGCGCCAGCAGCCAAGCCAGGGGGGACTCCCTGGGGGGCATTCAGTACTTC. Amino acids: CASSQARGDSLGGIQYF.

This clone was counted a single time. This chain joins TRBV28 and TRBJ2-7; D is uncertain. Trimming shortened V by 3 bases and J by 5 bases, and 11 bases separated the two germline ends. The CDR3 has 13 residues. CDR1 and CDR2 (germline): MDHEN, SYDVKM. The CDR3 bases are TGTGCCAGCAGTTTCCCAGGTGTAGACGAGCAGTACTTC. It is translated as CASSFPGVDEQYF.

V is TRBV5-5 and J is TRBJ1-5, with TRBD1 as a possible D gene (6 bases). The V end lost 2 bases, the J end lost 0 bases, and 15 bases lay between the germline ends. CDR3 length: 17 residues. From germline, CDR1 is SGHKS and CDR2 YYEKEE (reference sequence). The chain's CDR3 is CASSFRDIANSNQPQHF. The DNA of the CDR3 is TGTGCCAGCAGCTTCCGGGACATTGCAAATAGCAATCAGCCCCAGCATTTT.

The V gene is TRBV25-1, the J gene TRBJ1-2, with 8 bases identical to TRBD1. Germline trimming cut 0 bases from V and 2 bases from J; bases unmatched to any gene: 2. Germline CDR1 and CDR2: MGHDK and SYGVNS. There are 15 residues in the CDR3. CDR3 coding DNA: TGTGCCAGCAGTGAATACCGGACAGGGAACTATGGCTACACCTTC. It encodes CASSEYRTGNYGYTF.

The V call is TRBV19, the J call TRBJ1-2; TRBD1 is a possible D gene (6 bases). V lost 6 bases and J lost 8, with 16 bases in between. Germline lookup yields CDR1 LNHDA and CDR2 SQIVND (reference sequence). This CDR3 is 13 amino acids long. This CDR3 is CASSRGGARGYTF. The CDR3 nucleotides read TGTGCCAGTAGCCGAGGGGGGGCGAGAGGCTACACCTTC.

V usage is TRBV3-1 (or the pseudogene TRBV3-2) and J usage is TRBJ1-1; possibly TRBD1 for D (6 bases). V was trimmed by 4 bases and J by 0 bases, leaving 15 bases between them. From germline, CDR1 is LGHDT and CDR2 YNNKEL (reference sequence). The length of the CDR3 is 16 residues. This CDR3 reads CASSLRGTGMNTEAFF. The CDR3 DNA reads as TGTGCCAGCAGCCTGAGGGGTACAGGGATGAACACTGAAGCTTTCTTT.

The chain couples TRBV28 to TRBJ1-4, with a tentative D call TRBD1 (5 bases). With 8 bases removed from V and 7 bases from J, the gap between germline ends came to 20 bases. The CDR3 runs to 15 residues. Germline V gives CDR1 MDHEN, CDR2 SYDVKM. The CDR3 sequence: CASGRQGRRTEKLFF. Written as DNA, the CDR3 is TGTGCCAGCGGGAGGCAGGGAAGGAGGACTGAAAAACTGTTTTTT.

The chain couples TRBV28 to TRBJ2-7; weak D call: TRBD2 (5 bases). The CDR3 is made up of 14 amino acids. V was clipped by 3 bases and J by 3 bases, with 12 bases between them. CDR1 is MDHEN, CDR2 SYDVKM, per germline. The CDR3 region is CASSFSVTFYEQYF. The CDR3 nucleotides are TGTGCCAGCAGTTTTAGCGTAACTTTCTACGAGCAGTACTTC.

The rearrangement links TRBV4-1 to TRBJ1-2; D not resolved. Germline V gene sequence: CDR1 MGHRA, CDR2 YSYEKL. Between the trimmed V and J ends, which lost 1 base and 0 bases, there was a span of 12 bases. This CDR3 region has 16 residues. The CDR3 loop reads CASSQVGWGANYGYTF. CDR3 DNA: TGCGCCAGCAGCCAAGTAGGGTGGGGAGCTAACTATGGCTACACCTTC.

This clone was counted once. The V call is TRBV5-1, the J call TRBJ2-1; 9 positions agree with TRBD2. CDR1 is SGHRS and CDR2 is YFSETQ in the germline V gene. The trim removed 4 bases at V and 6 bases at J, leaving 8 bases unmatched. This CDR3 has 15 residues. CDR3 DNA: TGCGCCAGCAGCCCCACGCCTAGCGGGATCAATGAGCAGTTCTTC. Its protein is CASSPTPSGINEQFF.

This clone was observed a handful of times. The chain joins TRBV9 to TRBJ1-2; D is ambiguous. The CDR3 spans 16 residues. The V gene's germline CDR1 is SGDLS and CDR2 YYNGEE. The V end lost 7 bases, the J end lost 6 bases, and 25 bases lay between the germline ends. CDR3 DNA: TGTGCCAGCCCCTTTAATGGAGGTTGGACTAAGAATGGCTACACCTTC. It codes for CASPFNGGWTKNGYTF.

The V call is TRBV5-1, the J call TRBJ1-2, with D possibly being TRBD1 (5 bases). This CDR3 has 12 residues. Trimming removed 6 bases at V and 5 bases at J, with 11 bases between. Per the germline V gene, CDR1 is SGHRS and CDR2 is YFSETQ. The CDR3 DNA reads TGCGCCAGCACTAATCAGGGATATGGCTACACCTTC. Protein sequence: CASTNQGYGYTF.

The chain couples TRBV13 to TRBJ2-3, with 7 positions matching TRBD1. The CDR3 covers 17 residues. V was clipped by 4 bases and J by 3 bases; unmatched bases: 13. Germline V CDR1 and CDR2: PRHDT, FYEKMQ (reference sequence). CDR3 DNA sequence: TGTGCCAGCAGCTCCTCCAGACAGGGAAGTCGGACAGATACGCAGTATTTT. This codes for CASSSSRQGSRTDTQYF.

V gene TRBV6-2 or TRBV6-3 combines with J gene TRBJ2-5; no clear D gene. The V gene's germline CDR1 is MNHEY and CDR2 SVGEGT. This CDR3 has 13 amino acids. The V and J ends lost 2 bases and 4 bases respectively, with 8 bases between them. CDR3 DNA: TGTGCCAGCAGTTACCGGTTACCAGAGACCCAGTACTTC. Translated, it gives CASSYRLPETQYF.

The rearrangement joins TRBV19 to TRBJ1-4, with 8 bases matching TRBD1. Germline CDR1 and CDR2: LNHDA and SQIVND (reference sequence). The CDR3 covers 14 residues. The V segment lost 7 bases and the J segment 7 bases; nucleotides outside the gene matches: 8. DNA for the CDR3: TGTGCCAGTAACACCCAGGGGGCGAGTGAAAAACTGTTTTTT. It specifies CASNTQGASEKLFF.

The CDR3 here is CASNPFSSFGEQYF. The CDR3 DNA follows: TGTGCCAGCAATCCATTCTCGAGTTTCGGCGAGCAGTACTTC. J is TRBJ2-7 and V is TRBV6-5; D gene ambiguous. V lost 7 bases to trimming and J lost 6 bases, with 19 bases between them. Germline V gene data show CDR1 as MNHEY and CDR2 as SVGAGI. The CDR3 is made up of 14 amino acids.